The clone carrying this TCR beta chain is large. These data originate in a study of control samples from healthy donors and cancer patients. Some clones are missing from TCRdb's copy, which holds only in-frame ones; the method was immunoSEQ multiplex PCR. Seen here are 2,700 or so clones, more than 65% observed once, and the top ten hold less than 35%. Germline V gene data show CDR1 as SEHNR and CDR2 as FQNEAQ (reference sequence). The V and J ends lost 5 bases and 2 bases respectively, with 12 bases between them. The CDR3 loop spans 14 amino acids. Specimen: formalin-fixed, paraffin-embedded tissue. The chain links TRBV7-9 to TRBJ1-2; D possibly corresponds to TRBD1 (6 bases). The TCR sequence derives from a male donor with melanoma. Here the CDR3 DNA reads TGTGCCAGCAGCCCGGGACAATCCAACTATGGCTACACCTTC. It yields the protein CASSPGQSNYGYTF.